Each of the 15 T cell receptor beta chains below was sequenced from the same sample in a study of blood T cell repertoires in COVID-19. Assay used: immunoSEQ multiplex PCR; TCRdb lists only in-frame clones, some missing. The table records 150,000 or so clones, about 85% of them present only once. Sequencing was carried out using peripheral blood. These receptors all come from a man in his fifties or sixties with COVID-19, enrolled during active disease.

The V call is TRBV5-5, the J call TRBJ1-4, with D unclear. The CDR3 has 13 residues. CDR1 and CDR2 from the germline V gene are SGHKS and YYEKEE (reference sequence). V was clipped by 0 bases and J by 7 bases, with 7 bases between them. The CDR3 nucleotides read TGTGCCAGCAGCTTGGGAGGATTTGAAAAACTGTTTTTT. This translates into CASSLGGFEKLFF. The full variable domain, in which reference TRBV5-5 and TRBJ1-4 provide the parts outside the CDR3, is DAGVTQSPTHLIKTRGQQVTLRCSPISGHKSVSWYQQVLGQGPQFIFQYYEKEERGRGNFPDRFSARQFPNYSSELNVNALLLGDSALYLCASSLGGFEKLFFGSGTQLSVL.

The gene calls are TRBV5-4 and TRBJ1-6, with 7 nucleotides matching TRBD1. Trimming cost V 4 bases and J 4 bases; bases outside gene matches: 5. The CDR3 has 15 residues. From germline, CDR1 is SGHNT and CDR2 YYREEE (reference sequence). The CDR3: CASSVGQEYNSPLHF. CDR3 nucleotides: TGTGCCAGCAGCGTCGGACAGGAGTATAATTCACCCCTCCACTTT.

As to this clone: The sample carries other DNA sequences with the same CDR3. The rearrangement uses TRBV18 and TRBJ1-2; 9 bases match TRBD1. The CDR3 runs 13 residues. With 3 bases clipped from V and 5 bases from J, the junction kept 1 base outside the gene matches. CDR1 is KGHSH and CDR2 is LQKENI in the germline V gene. This chain's CDR3 is CASSPDRGYGYTF. CDR3 coding DNA: TGTGCCAGCTCACCCGACAGGGGGTATGGCTACACCTTC.

V and J are TRBV14 and TRBJ2-5, with D possibly matching TRBD1 (7 bases). Per the germline V gene, CDR1 is SGHDN and CDR2 is FVKESK. The V gene lost 5 bases and the J gene lost 3 bases, with 19 bases spanning the gap. This CDR3 region has 16 residues. The CDR3 sequence: CASSTSLGTVKETQYF. The CDR3 DNA follows: TGTGCCAGCAGCACTAGCCTCGGGACAGTCAAAGAGACCCAGTACTTC.

The chain carries TRBV19 and TRBJ2-1, with D maybe TRBD2 (6 bases). V lost 5 bases to trimming and J lost 0 bases, with 11 bases between them. The CDR3 is made up of 15 amino acids. The germline V gene has CDR1 LNHDA and CDR2 SQIVND (reference sequence). CDR3 protein: CASSRGVSSYNEQFF. The CDR3 coding sequence is TGTGCCAGTAGTCGCGGGGTTAGCTCCTACAATGAGCAGTTCTTC.

The V gene is TRBV19, the J gene TRBJ1-1; D ambiguous. Germline V gene lookup returns CDR1 LNHDA and CDR2 SQIVND (reference sequence). CDR3 size: 13 residues. With 7 bases removed from V and 5 bases from J, the gap between germline ends came to 14 bases. DNA for the CDR3: TGTGCCAGTATCCACCTTGCCCGGACTGAAGCTTTCTTT. Its translation is CASIHLARTEAFF.

The chain joins TRBV19 to TRBJ1-1, with 7 nucleotides matching TRBD1. The germline V gene encodes CDR1 LNHDA and CDR2 SQIVND (reference sequence). This CDR3 contains 14 residues. V shed 3 bases, J shed 4 bases, and the junction held 5 bases outside the gene matches. The CDR3 loop is CASSIQGVGTEAFF. CDR3 nucleotide sequence: TGTGCCAGTAGTATTCAGGGGGTAGGCACTGAAGCTTTCTTT.

Here the CDR3 reads CASSLRNTGELFF. The CDR3 DNA is TGTGCCAGCAGCTTGAGGAACACCGGGGAGCTGTTTTTT. This chain uses TRBV7-2 with TRBJ2-2, with D uncertain. Germline CDR1 is SGHTA and CDR2 is FQGNSA. Deletions cut 3 bases from V and 1 base from J, with 3 bases between. This CDR3 is built from 13 residues.

Details on this clone: At one of its ends the junction is not consistent with the germline gene, which may arise from a read error. The chain couples TRBV28 to TRBJ2-3; no definite D call. CDR3 size: 13 residues. Per germline, CDR1 MDHEN and CDR2 SYDVKM. The CDR3 reads CANSGGGTDTQYF. The CDR3, as DNA: TGTGCCAACAGTGGCGGAGGCACAGATACGCAGTATTTT.

The chain couples TRBV19 to TRBJ1-3, with D hard to call. This CDR3 has 15 residues. Trimming left V 7 bases short and J 0 bases short, with 13 bases between. The germline CDR1 and CDR2 sequences are LNHDA and SQIVND (reference sequence). The CDR3 sequence: CASTSEGSSGNTIYF. The CDR3 DNA follows: TGTGCCAGTACCTCCGAGGGATCCTCTGGAAACACCATATATTTT.

The chain uses TRBV3-1 (or the pseudogene TRBV3-2) and TRBJ2-1, with D tentatively TRBD2 (6 bases). CDR1 LGHDT and CDR2 YNNKEL come from the germline V gene (reference sequence). V was trimmed by 3 bases and J by 4 bases, leaving 16 bases between them. The CDR3 totals 16 residues. The CDR3 DNA is TGTGCCAGCAGCCAGGGCTGGACGACTAGGTACAATGAGCAGTTCTTC. This encodes CASSQGWTTRYNEQFF.

This chain joins TRBV28 and TRBJ2-7; 8 bases align to TRBD2. Per the germline V gene, CDR1 is MDHEN and CDR2 is SYDVKM. This CDR3 contains 15 residues. The ends lost 8 bases at V and 9 bases at J; junction bases unmatched: 18. This CDR3 reads CASRPPGGSRLVQYF. CDR3 nucleotide sequence: TGTGCCAGCCGCCCCCCGGGGGGGTCGCGTTTGGTGCAGTACTTC. The variable domain in full, completed from reference TRBV28 and TRBJ2-7, reads DVKVTQSSRYLVKRTGEKVFLECVQDMDHENMFWYRQDPGLGLRLIYFSYDVKMKEKGDIPEGYSVSREKKERFSLILESASTNQTSMYLCASRPPGGSRLVQYFGPGTRLTVT.

On this clone itself: The same CDR3 can be traced to other DNA sequences in this sample. The chain carries TRBV9 and TRBJ2-7, with 11 bases identical to TRBD2. Germline-derived CDR1 and CDR2 are SGDLS and YYNGEE. The V segment lost 2 bases and the J segment 2 bases; nucleotides outside the gene matches: 3. The CDR3 consists of 15 residues. The CDR3 spells CASSVGTSGTYEQYF. The CDR3 DNA follows: TGTGCCAGCAGCGTGGGGACTAGCGGCACCTACGAGCAGTACTTC.

This chain connects TRBV27 to TRBJ2-7, with 11 bases matching TRBD2. Germline loops: CDR1 MNHEY, CDR2 SMNVEV (reference sequence). This CDR3 region has 15 residues. Trimming removed 6 bases from V and 2 bases from J; junction bases left unmatched: 6. For the CDR3, the DNA is TGTGCCAGCAGATTACTAGCGGGGGAAACCTACGAGCAGTACTTC. This encodes CASRLLAGETYEQYF.

The chain employs TRBV19 and TRBJ1-2, with 12 nucleotides matching TRBD1. The length of the CDR3 is 16 residues. V shed 5 bases, J shed 5 bases, and the junction held 9 bases outside the gene matches. CDR1 and CDR2 (germline): LNHDA, SQIVND (reference sequence). CDR3 bases: TGTGCCAGTAGTGGTGGGGACAGGGGGCAGGTATATGGCTACACCTTC. This encodes CASSGGDRGQVYGYTF.